A single sample is the source of the 31 T cell receptor beta chains below, sequenced in a study of cytomegalovirus exposure and HLA in healthy donors. In the PCR, 60 Vbeta and 13 Jbeta primers were used. Here immunoSEQ multiplex PCR was the method, and the copy in TCRdb shows in-frame clones only, minus some. The sample includes approximately 150,000 clones, roughly three quarters of them seen just once. The sequencing sample was made of PBMCs. The receptors come from a man between 18 and 35 years old in good health and CMV-seropositive.

This chain uses TRBV7-3 with TRBJ1-2; D ambiguous. Germline CDR1 is SGHTA and CDR2 is FQGTGA. Trimming removed 9 bases at V and 2 bases at J, with 10 bases between. The CDR3 consists of 12 residues. Here the CDR3 reads CASSPPNYGYTF. The CDR3 nucleotides are TGTGCCAGTTCCCCCCCAAACTATGGCTACACCTTC. Variable domain in full (rest from reference TRBV7-3 and TRBJ1-2): GAGVSQTPSNKVTEKGKYVELRCDPISGHTALYWYRQSLGQGPEFLIYFQGTGAADDSGLPNDRFFAVRPEGSVSTLKIQRTERGDSAVYLCASSPPNYGYTFGSGTRLTVV.

The V and J genes are TRBV6-6 and TRBJ1-6; unclear D gene. CDR1 MNHNY and CDR2 SVGAGI come from the germline V gene (reference sequence). The CDR3 loop spans 16 amino acids. V lost 2 bases, J lost 4 bases, and 12 bases lay in between. For the CDR3, the DNA is TGTGCCAGCAGTTACCACCGAGGTGCTTATAATTCACCCCTCCACTTT. Its translation: CASSYHRGAYNSPLHF.

This clone was picked up one time. V usage is TRBV11-3 and J usage is TRBJ2-2; 9 nucleotides line up with TRBD2. After removal of 5 bases from V and 4 bases from J, the junction contained 2 bases not matched to a gene. The CDR3 covers 14 residues. Germline V gives CDR1 SGHNT, CDR2 YENEEA. CDR3 residues: CASSAGGSTGELFF. In nucleotides, the CDR3 is TGTGCCAGCAGCGCGGGGGGGAGCACCGGGGAGCTGTTTTTT.

A few counts support this clone. V and J are TRBV2 and TRBJ2-3, with D perhaps TRBD2 (5 bases). Germline V gene lookup returns CDR1 SNHLY and CDR2 FYNNEI. V lost 7 bases to trimming and J lost 2 bases, with 10 bases between them. This CDR3 is 13 amino acids long. In DNA, the CDR3 is TGTGCCAGCACCCCGGACTCCACAGATACGCAGTATTTT. Translating it yields CASTPDSTDTQYF.

This chain joins TRBV6-5 and TRBJ1-2; 8 bases fit TRBD1. V lost 6 bases and J lost 5; bases outside the gene matches: 8. Germline loops: CDR1 MNHEY, CDR2 SVGAGI. The CDR3 loop spans 14 amino acids. CDR3 nucleotide sequence: TGTGCCAGCAGCTCACAGGGGGTTACTTATGGCTACACCTTC. It specifies CASSSQGVTYGYTF.

The V call is TRBV2, the J call TRBJ1-5; D not certain. The germline CDR1 and CDR2 sequences are SNHLY and FYNNEI. V lost 6 bases and J lost 0, with 6 bases in between. The CDR3 consists of 13 residues. CDR3 DNA sequence: TGTGCCAGCAGAACAGATAGCAATCAGCCCCAGCATTTT. Translation: CASRTDSNQPQHF. The full variable domain, its missing parts supplied by reference TRBV2 and TRBJ1-5, is EPEVTQTPSHQVTQMGQEVILRCVPISNHLYFYWYRQILGQKVEFLVSFYNNEISEKSEIFDDQFSVERPDGSNFTLKIRSTKLEDSAMYFCASRTDSNQPQHFGDGTRLSIL.

The chain is built from TRBV28 and TRBJ2-1, with a possible D match to TRBD1 (6 bases). CDR1 is MDHEN, CDR2 SYDVKM, per germline. This CDR3 has 14 amino acids. With 4 bases removed from V and 14 bases from J, the gap between germline ends came to 21 bases. The CDR3 region has the DNA TGTGCCAGCAGTTCTGTCAGGGGATCGCTAACCAAGTTCTTC. Translating gives CASSSVRGSLTKFF.

The genes are TRBV27 and TRBJ1-2; TRBD1 matches at 7 bases. V trimming: 2 bases; J trimming: 5 bases; junction bases outside the gene matches: 14. This CDR3 spans 17 amino acids. Germline assignment: CDR1 MNHEY and CDR2 SMNVEV (reference sequence). CDR3 protein: CASSLRPPVGDRYGYTF. The CDR3 DNA sequence: TGTGCCAGCAGTTTACGCCCCCCCGTCGGGGACAGATATGGCTACACCTTC.

The chain couples TRBV11-1 to TRBJ2-3, with 10 positions matching TRBD1. Trimming removed 6 bases from V and 4 bases from J; junction bases left unmatched: 4. The CDR3 spans 14 residues. CDR1 SGHAT and CDR2 FQDESV come from the germline V gene (reference sequence). The DNA for the CDR3 is TGTGCCAGCAGTCGGGACAGGGGCCCAGATACGCAGTATTTT. Protein product: CASSRDRGPDTQYF.

The rearrangement joins TRBV21-1 to TRBJ2-1; the D call in the table, TRBD2, was not verified against the DNA. TRBV21-1 has pseudogene status. The CDR3 runs to 14 residues. The CDR3 DNA reads TGTGCCAGCAGCAATCCGGGATCCTGGAATGAGCAGTTCTTC. Translated, it gives CASSNPGSWNEQFF.

This sequence joins TRBV5-1 and TRBJ2-5; 9 positions agree with TRBD1. The CDR3 has 15 residues. In germline, CDR1 is SGHRS, CDR2 YFSETQ. The junction had 5 bases not matched to a gene; V was cut back by 2 bases and J by 3 bases. The CDR3 sequence: CASSLPGQGKETQYF. Here the CDR3 DNA reads TGCGCCAGCAGCTTACCCGGACAGGGGAAAGAGACCCAGTACTTC.

The chain carries TRBV10-3 and TRBJ1-4; 7 bases align to TRBD1. The junction had 6 bases not matched to a gene; V was cut back by 6 bases and J by 8 bases. Germline assignment: CDR1 ENHRY and CDR2 SYGVKD. The CDR3 spans 13 residues. The CDR3 nucleotides read TGTGCCATCAGGGCAGGGGGTTCGGAAAAACTGTTTTTT. This gives the protein CAIRAGGSEKLFF.

The chain uses TRBV5-1 and TRBJ2-1, with 8 bases lining up with TRBD2. The ends lost 4 bases at V and 6 bases at J; junction bases unmatched: 9. This CDR3 comprises 15 residues. CDR1 is SGHRS and CDR2 is YFSETQ in the germline V gene. The CDR3 DNA sequence: TGCGCCAGCAGCCCCGGGAGCAGCGGGGGCAATGAGCAGTTCTTC. It is translated as CASSPGSSGGNEQFF.

The V and J genes are TRBV28 and TRBJ1-4, with TRBD1 matching over 7 bases. V shed 2 bases, J shed 8 bases, and the junction held 11 bases outside the gene matches. The CDR3 loop spans 16 amino acids. Germline-derived CDR1 and CDR2 are MDHEN and SYDVKM. In nucleotides, the CDR3 is TGTGCCAGCAGTTTAGGGGGTACAGGGGTGGAAGAAAAACTGTTTTTT. It codes for CASSLGGTGVEEKLFF.

The gene calls are TRBV7-2 and TRBJ2-7; 7 bases match TRBD2. Germline loops: CDR1 SGHTA, CDR2 FQGNSA. The CDR3 totals 12 residues. V lost 5 bases and J lost 6; bases outside the gene matches: 4. The CDR3 sequence is CASSPGGTEQYV. CDR3 sequence (DNA): TGTGCCAGCAGCCCCGGGGGGACCGAGCAGTACGTC.

The chain carries TRBV30 and TRBJ1-2; D is undetermined. This CDR3 region has 12 residues. CDR1 GTSNPN and CDR2 SVGIG come from the germline V gene (reference sequence). V dropped 5 bases and J dropped 3 bases, with 10 bases sitting between them. The CDR3 DNA is TGTGCCTGGGCCGCTGAGTACTATGGCTACACCTTC. Encoded protein: CAWAAEYYGYTF.

The chain carries TRBV14 and TRBJ2-3; a weak D match, TRBD2 (6 bases). There are 15 residues in the CDR3. Trimming removed 5 bases at V and 2 bases at J, with 14 bases between. CDR1 and CDR2 from the germline V gene are SGHDN and FVKESK. The CDR3 region has the DNA TGTGCCAGCAGCAAGCGGGCTAGCGACACAGATACGCAGTATTTT. Translation gives CASSKRASDTDTQYF.

J is TRBJ1-4 and V is TRBV2, with 8 bases aligning to TRBD1. After removal of 5 bases from V and 3 bases from J, the junction contained 11 bases not matched to a gene. This CDR3 has 17 residues. Germline V gene sequence: CDR1 SNHLY, CDR2 FYNNEI. The CDR3 reads CASSYDRGRAANEKLFF. Here the CDR3 DNA reads TGTGCCAGCAGTTACGACAGGGGCCGCGCGGCTAATGAAAAACTGTTTTTT.

The gene calls are TRBV7-8 and TRBJ1-2; TRBD1 agrees at 7 bases. In germline, CDR1 is SGHVS, CDR2 FQNEAQ. CDR3 length: 15 residues. J gave up 2 bases and V 3 bases, and 6 bases lay outside the gene matches. The chain's CDR3 is CASSLTGLGNYGYTF. For the CDR3, the DNA is TGTGCCAGCAGCTTGACAGGGCTCGGGAACTATGGCTACACCTTC.

Regarding this clone: Other DNA sequences in this sample translate to the same CDR3. The V and J genes are TRBV6-5 and TRBJ1-1; a weak D match, TRBD1 (5 bases). Trimming shortened V by 0 bases and J by 1 base, and 9 bases separated the two germline ends. The CDR3 consists of 15 residues. Germline loops: CDR1 MNHEY, CDR2 SVGAGI. DNA of the CDR3: TGTGCCAGCAGTTACTCAAGGAGGGGGAACACTGAAGCTTTCTTT. Residues: CASSYSRRGNTEAFF.

The CDR3 nucleotides read TGCAGCGGGAGGACAGACAACACCCCGGGTACGCAGTATTTT. It translates to CSGRTDNTPGTQYF. The chain joins TRBV29-1 to TRBJ2-3, with a tentative D call TRBD1 (6 bases). CDR1 SQVTM and CDR2 ANQGSEA come from the germline V gene. This CDR3 comprises 14 residues. The V end lost 7 bases, the J end lost 8 bases, and 22 bases lay between the germline ends.

This clone is a singleton in its sample. The chain combines TRBV30 with TRBJ1-5; D gene unclear. The CDR3 is 13 amino acids. Germline CDR1 is GTSNPN and CDR2 is SVGIG (reference sequence). V was clipped by 2 bases and J by 6 bases, with 11 bases between them. This CDR3 is CAWSFQVAQPQHF. For the CDR3, the DNA is TGTGCCTGGAGTTTTCAGGTTGCTCAGCCCCAGCATTTT.

CDR3 sequence reads: CASSLRTSGVLEQFF. In DNA, the CDR3 is TGCGCCAGCAGCTTGAGGACTAGCGGGGTTTTGGAGCAGTTCTTC. The V call is TRBV5-1, the J call TRBJ2-1, with 12 positions matching TRBD2. This CDR3 contains 15 residues. V shed 1 base and J 10 bases; nucleotides not matched to a gene: 6. Germline CDR1 SGHRS, CDR2 YFSETQ.

The V and J genes are TRBV19 and TRBJ1-5, with 9 bases lining up with TRBD1. Germline V lookup: CDR1 LNHDA, CDR2 SQIVND (reference sequence). Unmatched junction bases numbered 15, after V lost 11 bases and J lost 4 bases. The length of the CDR3 is 16 residues. Written as DNA, the CDR3 is TGTGCCGGTACCTGGACAGGGGTAGGGCGAAATCAGCCCCAGCATTTT. Translating it yields CAGTWTGVGRNQPQHF. Supplemented by reference TRBV19 and TRBJ1-5, the full variable domain reads DGGITQSPKYLFRKEGQNVTLSCEQNLNHDAMYWYRQDPGQGLRLIYYSQIVNDFQKGDIAEGYSVSREKKESFPLTVTSAQKNPTAFYLCAGTWTGVGRNQPQHFGDGTRLSIL.

This sequence joins TRBV30 and TRBJ2-5; TRBD2 matches at 12 bases. The CDR3 runs 16 residues. V was pared by 2 bases and J by 2 bases, with 6 bases of the junction left unmatched. From germline, CDR1 is GTSNPN and CDR2 SVGIG (reference sequence). CDR3 loop: CAWSTGLAGPQETQYF. The DNA for the CDR3 is TGTGCCTGGAGTACCGGACTAGCGGGACCACAAGAGACCCAGTACTTC.

V is TRBV19 and J is TRBJ1-1; 8 nucleotides align to TRBD1. The CDR3 loop spans 13 amino acids. Germline loops: CDR1 LNHDA, CDR2 SQIVND (reference sequence). V was pared by 5 bases and J by 4 bases, with 3 bases of the junction left unmatched. The CDR3: CASSRQGATEAFF. The CDR3 nucleotides are TGTGCCAGTAGTCGCCAGGGGGCCACTGAAGCTTTCTTT.

The J gene is TRBJ1-1, the V gene TRBV6-5; 7 bases fit TRBD1. The V gene's germline CDR1 is MNHEY and CDR2 SVGAGI. The trim removed 6 bases at V and 5 bases at J, leaving 9 bases unmatched. The length of the CDR3 is 14 residues. CDR3 region: CASRSTGVWTEAFF. CDR3 sequence (DNA): TGTGCCAGCAGGTCAACAGGGGTTTGGACTGAAGCTTTCTTT.

This clone was found a few times. The CDR3, as DNA: TGCGCCAGCAGCCAGAGTATCGGGAGAGCAGATACGCAGTATTTT. It codes for CASSQSIGRADTQYF. This chain connects TRBV5-1 to TRBJ2-3, with a weak D call TRBD2 (6 bases). Deletions cut 4 bases from V and 4 bases from J, with 16 bases between. Germline CDR1 is SGHRS and CDR2 is YFSETQ. The CDR3 has 15 residues.

The J gene is TRBJ2-1, the V gene TRBV5-6; 9 bases match TRBD2. The length of the CDR3 is 14 residues. The V segment lost 4 bases and the J segment 9 bases; nucleotides outside the gene matches: 8. Germline V gene data show CDR1 as SGHDT and CDR2 as YYEEEE. CDR3 DNA: TGTGCCAGCAGCACTGGACTAGCGAGGGGTGAGCAGTTCTTC. Amino acids: CASSTGLARGEQFF.

The chain recombines TRBV11-2 with TRBJ1-5; 9 nucleotides line up with TRBD1. The V and J ends lost 5 bases and 2 bases, in that order; junction bases with no gene match: 7. The CDR3 extends over 16 amino acids. Germline CDR1 SGHAT, CDR2 FQNNGV. The CDR3 sequence: CASSPRTGVGNQPQHF. The CDR3 nucleotides are TGTGCCAGCAGCCCCAGGACAGGGGTCGGCAATCAGCCCCAGCATTTT.

This clone has just a few counts. The genes are TRBV28 and TRBJ2-1; D remains unclear. V was clipped by 3 bases and J by 4 bases, with 7 bases between them. The V gene's germline CDR1 is MDHEN and CDR2 SYDVKM. The CDR3 length is 13 residues. The CDR3 here is CASSFVSYNEQFF. The CDR3 DNA reads TGTGCCAGCAGTTTTGTCAGTTACAATGAGCAGTTCTTC.